This T cell receptor (beta chain) was identified in a study of blood T cell repertoires in COVID-19. Generated by immunoSEQ multiplex PCR, the TCRdb table keeps only in-frame clones and is missing some. In the table there are 50,000 to 60,000 clones, about 91% of which are singletons. The Seattle site enrolled patients during active infection and followed them longitudinally. The germline V and J ends were trimmed by 6 bases and 8 bases, with 19 bases remaining between them. Germline V gene lookup returns CDR1 MNHEY and CDR2 SMNVEV (reference sequence). The CDR3 totals 14 residues. The sequence derives from a man in his forties with COVID-19, enrolled during active disease. Sequenced sample: peripheral blood. The chain has TRBV27 and TRBJ1-2; D is uncertain. The CDR3 sequence is CASSPLPPEAGYTF. The CDR3 DNA sequence: TGTGCCAGCAGCCCACTCCCGCCTGAGGCCGGCTACACCTTC.